Following are 15 T cell receptor beta chains from one sample sequenced in a study of T cells after yellow fever vaccination. TCRdb re-derived calls from the 5' RACE reads in MiXCR, one entry per CDR3 protein. In the table there are hundreds of thousands of distinct CDR3 sequences, approximately 12% of which are singletons. This specimen consisted of PBMCs, obtained on the day of the yellow fever booster vaccination. The receptors shown here come from a man younger than 45 who received the YFV17D yellow fever vaccine.

This clonotype showed up just a few times. This sequence joins TRBV19 and TRBJ2-7; 8 nucleotides match TRBD2. The V gene's germline CDR1 is LNHDA and CDR2 SQIVND (reference sequence). Trimming cost V 4 bases and J 2 bases; bases outside gene matches: 10. The CDR3 contains 16 residues. DNA for the CDR3: TGTGCCAGTAGTACTAGGGAGCTAGCGGGCCCCTACGAGCAGTACTTC. It is translated as CASSTRELAGPYEQYF.

This chain links TRBV5-6 with TRBJ2-1; tentatively, D is TRBD2 (5 bases). This CDR3 spans 16 amino acids. Germline-derived CDR1 and CDR2 are SGHDT and YYEEEE. Deletions cut 4 bases from V and 3 bases from J, with 17 bases between. CDR3 DNA: TGTGCCAGCAGCCCGTGGGGAGCGGACCTCTACAATGAGCAGTTCTTC. The encoded protein is CASSPWGADLYNEQFF.

This clonotype was counted ten times or more. The chain has TRBV2 and TRBJ2-3; the D is unclear. The CDR3 totals 10 residues. CDR1 SNHLY and CDR2 FYNNEI come from the germline V gene. Trimming cost V 3 bases and J 8 bases, with 3 bases left between them. In nucleotides, the CDR3 is TGTGCCAGCAGTGACGGTACGCAGTATTTT. Its translation is CASSDGTQYF. Full variable domain (missing parts from reference TRBV2 and TRBJ2-3): EPEVTQTPSHQVTQMGQEVILRCVPISNHLYFYWYRQILGQKVEFLVSFYNNEISEKSEIFDDQFSVERPDGSNFTLKIRSTKLEDSAMYFCASSDGTQYFGPGTRLTVL.

The J gene is TRBJ2-5, the V gene TRBV6-2 or TRBV6-3; TRBD2 matches 10 bases. The junction had 8 bases not matched to a gene; V was cut back by 6 bases and J by 4 bases. Germline CDR1 and CDR2: MNHEY and SVGEGT. This CDR3 is built from 15 residues. CDR3 protein: CASSPGTSDGETQYF. CDR3 bases: TGTGCCAGCAGCCCCGGGACTAGCGATGGAGAGACCCAGTACTTC.

This clonotype was seen more than once but under ten times. V is TRBV4-3 and J is TRBJ2-5; TRBD1 matches at 7 bases. Germline assignment: CDR1 LGHNA and CDR2 YSLEER. The CDR3 extends over 15 amino acids. J lost 1 base, V lost 1 base, and 3 bases had no gene match. CDR3 coding DNA: TGCGCCAGCAGCCAAGGGAGGACAGGCCAAGAGACCCAGTACTTC. It specifies CASSQGRTGQETQYF.

The rearrangement links TRBV4-3 to TRBJ2-3, with D tentatively TRBD2 (5 bases). Germline values: CDR1 LGHNA, CDR2 YSLEER. Trimming removed 1 base from V and 0 bases from J, with 8 bases in between. The length of the CDR3 is 15 residues. Written as DNA, the CDR3 is TGCGCCAGCAGCCAAGGAGCGGCTAGCACAGATACGCAGTATTTT. As protein: CASSQGAASTDTQYF.

The chain links TRBV12-5 to TRBJ1-2, with D possibly TRBD1 on 5 matching bases. This CDR3 spans 14 amino acids. The germline CDR1 and CDR2 sequences are LGHNT and FRNRAP. V was trimmed by 5 bases and J by 0 bases, leaving 10 bases between them. CDR3 protein: CASGADNANYGYTF. DNA for the CDR3: TGTGCTAGTGGTGCGGACAATGCTAACTATGGCTACACCTTC. The whole variable domain, filled in from reference TRBV12-5 and TRBJ1-2, reads DARVTQTPRHKVTEMGQEVTMRCQPILGHNTVFWYRQTMMQGLELLAYFRNRAPLDDSGMPKDRFSAEMPDATLATLKIQPSEPRDSAVYFCASGADNANYGYTFGSGTRLTVV.

The CDR3 region is CSARPWGDPFSQFF. The CDR3, as DNA: TGCAGCGCCCGACCTTGGGGGGACCCTTTTTCCCAGTTCTTC. The chain has TRBV29-1 and TRBJ2-1; possibly TRBD2 for D (6 bases). V was pared by 7 bases and J by 13 bases, with 26 bases between. This CDR3 has 14 residues. The germline CDR1 and CDR2 sequences are SQVTM and ANQGSEA.

The chain uses TRBV24-1 and TRBJ2-1, with D perhaps TRBD1 (7 bases). Trimming took 9 bases from V and 4 from J, leaving 18 bases between them. The germline CDR1 and CDR2 sequences are KGHDR and SFDVKD. This CDR3 contains 15 residues. CDR3 sequence (DNA): TGTGCCACCGCGGGGAAGGGGGCGTATTACAATGAGCAGTTCTTC. This sequence encodes CATAGKGAYYNEQFF.

V gene TRBV6-5 combines with J gene TRBJ2-7; D unclear. The CDR3 is 17 amino acids. The germline V gene has CDR1 MNHEY and CDR2 SVGAGI. The germline V and J ends were trimmed by 0 bases and 1 base, with 16 bases remaining between them. CDR3 protein: CASSYSSGGLGSYEQYF. The CDR3 DNA follows: TGTGCCAGCAGTTACTCTTCCGGTGGCCTTGGGTCCTACGAGCAGTACTTC.

This chain links TRBV9 with TRBJ1-2; 9 bases map to TRBD1. The CDR3 contains 16 residues. CDR1 and CDR2 (germline): SGDLS, YYNGEE. With V trimmed by 0 bases and J by 8 bases, 11 bases remained unmatched. The CDR3 sequence is CASSVDLPGQGYGYTF. The CDR3 DNA is TGTGCCAGCAGCGTAGATCTACCGGGACAGGGTTACGGCTACACCTTC.

This clonotype was detected only a few times. The rearrangement links TRBV29-1 to TRBJ1-2; possibly TRBD1 for D (5 bases). The V gene lost 6 bases and the J gene lost 3 bases, with 14 bases spanning the gap. This CDR3 comprises 13 residues. CDR1 is SQVTM and CDR2 is ANQGSEA in the germline V gene. In nucleotides, the CDR3 is TGCAGCGTGAGTAGCGACAGACACTATGGCTACACCTTC. Translation: CSVSSDRHYGYTF.

In its sample, this clonotype was seen a few times. The V and J genes are TRBV6-5 and TRBJ1-3; a weak D match, TRBD1 (6 bases). Per the germline V gene, CDR1 is MNHEY and CDR2 is SVGAGI. V lost 4 bases to trimming and J lost 3 bases, with 16 bases between them. The CDR3 totals 16 residues. CDR3 nucleotides: TGTGCCAGCAGTTCCCTTCCAGGGGTACGTGGAAACACCATATATTTT. Amino acids: CASSSLPGVRGNTIYF.

The genes are TRBV6-6 and TRBJ1-6; tentative D call: TRBD1 (5 bases). Germline CDR1 MNHNY, CDR2 SVGAGI (reference sequence). The length of the CDR3 is 13 residues. V lost 11 bases and J lost 14, with 22 bases in between. The CDR3 loop reads CAAKVPGGSTLHF. CDR3 bases: TGTGCCGCCAAAGTCCCGGGGGGGTCGACCCTCCACTTT.

The table lists this clonotype with a few counts. A read error may produce the germline difference seen at one junction end. The chain joins TRBV7-7 to TRBJ2-5; TRBD2 agrees at 7 bases. Germline-derived CDR1 and CDR2 are SSHAT and FNYEAQ (reference sequence). CDR3 size: 15 residues. DNA for the CDR3: TGTGCTAGCAGCTCCTCAGCGGGAAACCAGGAGACCCAGTACTTC. Translated: CASSSSAGNQETQYF.